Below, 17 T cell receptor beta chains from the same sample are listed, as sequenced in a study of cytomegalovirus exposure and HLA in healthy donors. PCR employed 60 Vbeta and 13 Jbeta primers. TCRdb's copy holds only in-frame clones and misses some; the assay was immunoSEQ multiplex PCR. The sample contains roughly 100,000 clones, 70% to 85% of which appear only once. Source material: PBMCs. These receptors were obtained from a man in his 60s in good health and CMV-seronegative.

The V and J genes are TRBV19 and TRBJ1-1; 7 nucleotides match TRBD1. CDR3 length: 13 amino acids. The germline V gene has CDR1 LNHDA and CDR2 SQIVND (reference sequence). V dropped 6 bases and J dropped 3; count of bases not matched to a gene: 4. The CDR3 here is CASREQGYTEAFF. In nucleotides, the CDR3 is TGTGCCAGTAGGGAACAGGGGTACACTGAAGCTTTCTTT.

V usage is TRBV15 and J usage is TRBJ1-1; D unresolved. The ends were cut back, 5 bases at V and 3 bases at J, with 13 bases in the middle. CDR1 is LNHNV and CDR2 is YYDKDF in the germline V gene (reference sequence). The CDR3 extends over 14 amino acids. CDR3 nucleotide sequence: TGTGCCACCAGCCCTCGGGAAAGGGACACTGAAGCTTTCTTT. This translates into CATSPRERDTEAFF.

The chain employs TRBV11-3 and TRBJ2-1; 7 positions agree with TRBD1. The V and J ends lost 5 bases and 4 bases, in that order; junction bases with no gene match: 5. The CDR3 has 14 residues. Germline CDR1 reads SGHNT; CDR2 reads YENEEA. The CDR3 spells CASSPRDSYNEQFF. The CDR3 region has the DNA TGTGCCAGCAGCCCCCGGGACAGTTACAATGAGCAGTTCTTC.

CDR3 amino acids: CASSLGTGGDYGYTF. CDR3 sequence (DNA): TGTGCCAGCAGCTTAGGGACAGGGGGGGACTATGGCTACACCTTC. The V gene is TRBV7-2, the J gene TRBJ1-2, with TRBD1 matching over 10 bases. From germline, CDR1 is SGHTA and CDR2 FQGNSA. There are 15 residues in the CDR3. V dropped 1 base and J dropped 3; count of bases not matched to a gene: 2.

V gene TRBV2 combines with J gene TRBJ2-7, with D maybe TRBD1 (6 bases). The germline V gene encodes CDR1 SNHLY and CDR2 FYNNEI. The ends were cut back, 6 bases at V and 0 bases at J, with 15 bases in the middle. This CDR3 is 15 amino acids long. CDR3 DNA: TGTGCCAGCAGCTTGGACAGTGGGCACTCCTACGAGCAGTACTTC. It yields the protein CASSLDSGHSYEQYF.

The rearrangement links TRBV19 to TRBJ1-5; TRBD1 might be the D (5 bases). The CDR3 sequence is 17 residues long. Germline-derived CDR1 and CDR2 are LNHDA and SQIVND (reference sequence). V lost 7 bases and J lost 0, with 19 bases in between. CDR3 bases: TGTGCCAGTAACACAGGAATTTCCTCCTTTAGCAATCAGCCCCAGCATTTT. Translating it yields CASNTGISSFSNQPQHF.

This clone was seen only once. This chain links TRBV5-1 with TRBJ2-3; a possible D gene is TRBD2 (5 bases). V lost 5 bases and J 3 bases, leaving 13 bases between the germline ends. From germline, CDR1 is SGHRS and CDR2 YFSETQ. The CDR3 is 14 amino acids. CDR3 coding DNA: TGCGCCAGCAGGAGGGAGAGCTGGACAGATACGCAGTATTTT. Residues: CASRRESWTDTQYF.

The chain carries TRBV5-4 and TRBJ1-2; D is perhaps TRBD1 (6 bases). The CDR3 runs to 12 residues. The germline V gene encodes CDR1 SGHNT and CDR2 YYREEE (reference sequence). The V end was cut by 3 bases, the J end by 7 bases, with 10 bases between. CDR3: CASSWTEGGYTF. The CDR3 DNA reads TGTGCCAGCAGCTGGACAGAGGGTGGCTACACCTTC.

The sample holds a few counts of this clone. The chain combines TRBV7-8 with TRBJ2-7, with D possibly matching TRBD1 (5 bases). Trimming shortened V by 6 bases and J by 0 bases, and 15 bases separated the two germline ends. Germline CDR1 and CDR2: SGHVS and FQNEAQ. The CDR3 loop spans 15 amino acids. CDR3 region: CASSHRNTFSYEQYV. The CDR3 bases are TGTGCCAGCAGTCACAGGAATACTTTCTCCTACGAGCAGTACGTC.

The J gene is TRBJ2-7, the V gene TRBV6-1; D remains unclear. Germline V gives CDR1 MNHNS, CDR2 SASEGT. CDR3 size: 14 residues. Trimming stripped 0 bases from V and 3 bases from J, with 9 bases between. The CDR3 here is CASSEAGQDYEQYV. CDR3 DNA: TGTGCCAGCAGTGAAGCCGGCCAGGACTACGAGCAGTACGTC.

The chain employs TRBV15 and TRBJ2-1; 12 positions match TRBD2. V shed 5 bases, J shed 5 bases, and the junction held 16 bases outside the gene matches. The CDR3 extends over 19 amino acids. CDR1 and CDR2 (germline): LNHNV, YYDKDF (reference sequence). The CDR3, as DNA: TGTGCCACCAGCCCGTCGCCCCAGATTCTAGCGGGGGGGGACAATGAGCAGTTCTTC. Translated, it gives CATSPSPQILAGGDNEQFF.

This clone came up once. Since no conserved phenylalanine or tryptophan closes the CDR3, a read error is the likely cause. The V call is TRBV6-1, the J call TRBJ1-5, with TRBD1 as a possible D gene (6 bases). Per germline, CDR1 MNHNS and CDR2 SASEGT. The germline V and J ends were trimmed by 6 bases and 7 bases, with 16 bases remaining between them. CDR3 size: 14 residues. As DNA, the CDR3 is TGTGCCAGCAGGAAGGGGGAACGTGAGCAGCCCCAGCATCTT. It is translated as CASRKGEREQPQHL.

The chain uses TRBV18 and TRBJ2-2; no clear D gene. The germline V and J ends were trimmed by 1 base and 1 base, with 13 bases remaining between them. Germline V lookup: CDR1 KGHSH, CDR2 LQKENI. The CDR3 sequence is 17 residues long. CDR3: CASSPRWLSGNTGELFF. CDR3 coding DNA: TGTGCCAGCTCACCACGGTGGTTGTCAGGGAACACCGGGGAGCTGTTTTTT.

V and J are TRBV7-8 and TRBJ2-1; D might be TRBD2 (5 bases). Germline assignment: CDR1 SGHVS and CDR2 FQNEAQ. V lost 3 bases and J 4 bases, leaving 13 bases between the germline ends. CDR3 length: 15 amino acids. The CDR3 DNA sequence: TGTGCCAGCAGCTTTTTGGACTCCCAGTACAATGAGCAGTTCTTC. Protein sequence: CASSFLDSQYNEQFF.

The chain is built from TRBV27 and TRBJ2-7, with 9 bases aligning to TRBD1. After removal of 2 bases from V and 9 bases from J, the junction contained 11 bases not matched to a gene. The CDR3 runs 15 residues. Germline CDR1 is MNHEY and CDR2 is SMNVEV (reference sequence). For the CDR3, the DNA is TGTGCCAGCAGTTTACCCCGACAGGGGGGGCCCGGGCAGTACGTC. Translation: CASSLPRQGGPGQYV.

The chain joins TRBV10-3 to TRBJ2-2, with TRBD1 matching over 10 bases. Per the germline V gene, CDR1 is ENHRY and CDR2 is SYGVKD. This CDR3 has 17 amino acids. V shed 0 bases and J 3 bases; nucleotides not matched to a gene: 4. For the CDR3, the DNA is TGTGCCATCAGTGAGTCTCCCGGGACAGGGGACACCGGGGAGCTGTTTTTT. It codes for CAISESPGTGDTGELFF.

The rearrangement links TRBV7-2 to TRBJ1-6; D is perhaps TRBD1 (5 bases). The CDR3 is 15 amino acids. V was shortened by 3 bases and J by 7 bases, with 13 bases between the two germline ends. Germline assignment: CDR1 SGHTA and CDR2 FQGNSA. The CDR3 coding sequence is TGTGCCAGCAGCTTCGTAGGCGGGGACAATTCACCCCTCCACTTT. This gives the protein CASSFVGGDNSPLHF.